This entry concerns a single T cell receptor beta chain. These data are taken from a study of blood T cell repertoires in COVID-19. About the research overall: The United States, Italy and Spain provided the acute and convalescent COVID-19 samples. Sources were T cells, B-cell-depleted T cells, or PBMCs; the material itself was cDNA or gDNA.

The CDR3 is 13 residues long. Germline V gene lookup returns CDR1 MNHEY and CDR2 SVGAGI. Trimming removed 4 bases at V and 8 bases at J, with 14 bases between. Original analysis: Nucleated cell counts were estimated from reference gene primer amplification. The table came from immunoSEQ multiplex PCR; TCRdb's copy has only in-frame clones and leaves some out. V, J and clone size derive from that table, while D and trimming were established from the DNA sequence. The repertoire includes about 130,000 clones, around 70% of them detected once, and over 4.5% sits in the top ten. Specimen: peripheral blood. This clonotype was sampled from a man in his fifties or sixties with acute or convalescent COVID-19. The J gene is TRBJ1-2, the V gene TRBV6-5; D is unclear. CDR3 in amino acids: CASSSLPERGYTF. CDR3 DNA: TGTGCCAGCAGTTCGCTGCCGGAGCGGGGCTACACCTTC.